The 22 T cell receptor beta chains reported below all come from one sample, sequenced in a study of CD8+ T cells in alopecia areata. Investigators isolated RNA and reverse transcribed it into cDNA to act as the sequencing template. Here immunoSEQ multiplex PCR was the method, and the copy in TCRdb shows in-frame clones only, minus some. The table includes 150,000 to 200,000 clones, approximately 70% detected once. Sequences were derived from CD8+ T cells sorted from blood, sampled at week 0. The source is a human donor with alopecia areata.

This clone was found a few times. The chain employs TRBV14 and TRBJ2-3; D gene unclear. The CDR3 extends over 17 amino acids. The germline gives CDR1 SGHDN, CDR2 FVKESK. With 8 bases removed from V and 1 base from J, the gap between germline ends came to 22 bases. For the CDR3, the DNA is TGTGCCAGCGCCCCAGGACCTCAGGTGTTGGGCACAGATACGCAGTATTTT. Protein sequence: CASAPGPQVLGTDTQYF.

The rearrangement uses TRBV6-5 and TRBJ2-1; TRBD1 aligns across 8 bases. Germline V lookup: CDR1 MNHEY, CDR2 SVGAGI. This CDR3 region has 16 residues. The junction had 3 bases not matched to a gene; V was cut back by 2 bases and J by 0 bases. Written as DNA, the CDR3 is TGTGCCAGCAGTTACGGGACAGGCAGCTCCTACAATGAGCAGTTCTTC. Residues: CASSYGTGSSYNEQFF.

The CDR3 sequence: CASSAAGDSRIQYF. CDR3 coding DNA: TGTGCCAGCAGCGCCGCAGGGGACTCCAGGATTCAGTACTTC. V gene TRBV9 combines with J gene TRBJ2-4; D is possibly TRBD1 or TRBD2 (6 bases each). V shed 3 bases and J shed 10 bases, with 17 bases lying between them. The CDR3 is made up of 14 amino acids. Germline-derived CDR1 and CDR2 are SGDLS and YYNGEE.

This clone was found once. The chain joins TRBV7-9 to TRBJ2-3, with 9 positions matching TRBD2. The CDR3 is 15 amino acids. Looked up from germline, CDR1 is SEHNR and CDR2 is FQNEAQ (reference sequence). The V and J ends lost 5 bases and 3 bases, in that order; junction bases with no gene match: 6. This chain's CDR3 is CASSPTGLATDTQYF. CDR3 bases: TGTGCCAGCAGCCCCACCGGACTAGCGACAGATACGCAGTATTTT.

The J gene is TRBJ2-1, the V gene TRBV30; 7 positions match TRBD2. V gave up 0 bases and J gave up 9 bases; unmatched junction bases: 11. CDR1 is GTSNPN and CDR2 is SVGIG in the germline V gene (reference sequence). The CDR3 has 15 amino acids. This CDR3 is CAWSVGGGPNIEQFF. DNA for the CDR3: TGTGCCTGGAGTGTTGGCGGGGGACCTAACATTGAGCAGTTCTTC. The full variable domain, with the rest looked up from reference TRBV30 and TRBJ2-1, is SQTIHQWPATLVQPVGSPLSLECTVEGTSNPNLYWYRQAAGRGLQLLFYSVGIGQISSEVPQNLSASRPQDRQFILSSKKLLLSDSGFYLCAWSVGGGPNIEQFFGPGTRLTVL.

The chain joins TRBV20-1 to TRBJ2-3, with D possibly TRBD1 on 6 matching bases. Germline V lookup: CDR1 DFQATT, CDR2 SNEGSKA (reference sequence). The V end was cut by 6 bases, the J end by 5 bases, with 9 bases between. This CDR3 contains 11 residues. CDR3 region: CSARGRDTQYF. For the CDR3, the DNA is TGCAGTGCCAGGGGTCGAGATACGCAGTATTTT.

The count of this clone is one. The chain uses TRBV6-1 and TRBJ1-6; 9 bases align to TRBD1. The CDR3 extends over 15 amino acids. Germline V gene data show CDR1 as MNHNS and CDR2 as SASEGT. Trimming at V came to 5 bases and at J to 9 bases, leaving 8 bases not matched to a gene. In DNA form, the CDR3 reads TGTGCCAGCAGTAGACAGGGGGTAGGGAGTTCACCCCTCCACTTT. Translated: CASSRQGVGSSPLHF.

This clone came up once. An end of the junction differs from the germline gene, which may be a read error. The V call is TRBV13, the J call TRBJ1-1; tentative D call: TRBD1 (5 bases). Germline V gives CDR1 PRHDT, CDR2 FYEKMQ (reference sequence). The CDR3 loop spans 15 amino acids. Here the CDR3 reads CTSSIMSGPDTEAFF. In nucleotides, the CDR3 is TGTACCAGCAGCATAATGTCGGGGCCGGACACTGAAGCTTTCTTT.

The chain recombines TRBV27 with TRBJ2-2; D unresolved. Germline CDR1 reads MNHEY; CDR2 reads SMNVEV (reference sequence). The V gene lost 2 bases and the J gene lost 8 bases, with 15 bases spanning the gap. The CDR3 is 15 residues long. CDR3 sequence (DNA): TGTGCCAGCAGTTTAGGACCGTCTATAGGGGGGGAGCTGTTTTTT. Its translation is CASSLGPSIGGELFF.

This sequence joins TRBV9 and TRBJ2-4, with 8 bases lining up with TRBD1. Trimming at V came to 4 bases and at J to 15 bases, leaving 15 bases not matched to a gene. Germline V gene sequence: CDR1 SGDLS, CDR2 YYNGEE. The length of the CDR3 is 14 residues. Written as DNA, the CDR3 is TGTGCCAGCAGCCCGCCGGGACAGGAGGGGGTATTGTACTTC. Its translation is CASSPPGQEGVLYF.

The chain couples TRBV7-2 to TRBJ1-5; D gene uncertain. Germline CDR1 is SGHTA and CDR2 is FQGNSA. The CDR3 extends over 14 amino acids. Trimming removed 1 base at V and 5 bases at J, with 9 bases between. The CDR3 nucleotides read TGTGCCAGCAGCTTAGTAGGGTTGGATCAGCCCCAGCATTTT. Translation gives CASSLVGLDQPQHF.

V gene TRBV25-1 combines with J gene TRBJ2-7; the D gene is possibly TRBD1 (5 bases). The CDR3 spans 11 residues. V gave up 4 bases and J gave up 6 bases, with 7 bases separating them. Per germline, CDR1 MGHDK and CDR2 SYGVNS. The CDR3 DNA sequence: TGTGCCAGCAGTGTAGGGGCCGAGCAGTACTTC. It is translated as CASSVGAEQYF.

The V and J genes are TRBV30 and TRBJ2-1; TRBD1 is a possible D gene (6 bases). The V and J ends lost 4 bases and 8 bases respectively, with 12 bases between them. Germline CDR1 reads GTSNPN; CDR2 reads SVGIG (reference sequence). This CDR3 comprises 12 residues. The CDR3 bases are TGTGCCTGGACCCCACAGGGTTATGAGCAGTTCTTC. It yields the protein CAWTPQGYEQFF.

This clone was observed a few times. The chain has TRBV11-2 and TRBJ1-2; D perhaps matches TRBD1 (5 bases). The CDR3 covers 14 residues. CDR1 is SGHAT, CDR2 FQNNGV, per germline. The V and J ends lost 1 base and 8 bases respectively, with 14 bases between them. CDR3 residues: CASSLGLSGDGYTF. CDR3 sequence (DNA): TGTGCCAGCAGCTTAGGGTTGTCGGGGGACGGCTACACCTTC.

This sequence joins TRBV2 and TRBJ2-1; tentatively, D is TRBD1 (5 bases). This CDR3 is built from 12 residues. Germline V gene sequence: CDR1 SNHLY, CDR2 FYNNEI. V was trimmed by 6 bases and J by 5 bases, leaving 8 bases between them. The CDR3 bases are TGTGCCAGCAGAGACAGTCACAATGAGCAGTTCTTC. Amino acid sequence: CASRDSHNEQFF.

The CDR3 reads CASSHTQGNTEAFF. CDR3 in DNA: TGCGCCAGCAGCCATACCCAGGGGAACACTGAAGCTTTCTTT. The chain couples TRBV4-1 to TRBJ1-1; a possible D gene is TRBD1 (5 bases). The CDR3 is 14 residues long. Between the trimmed V and J ends, which lost 3 bases and 1 base, there was a span of 9 bases. The V gene's germline CDR1 is MGHRA and CDR2 YSYEKL.

The CDR3 bases are TGTGCCAGCAGCACGCCCGTGACTAGCGGGGACGGGCGCGAGCAGTTCTTC. Encoded protein: CASSTPVTSGDGREQFF. This chain uses TRBV7-9 with TRBJ2-1; 11 nucleotides line up with TRBD2. Trimming cost V 5 bases and J 10 bases; bases outside gene matches: 16. There are 17 residues in the CDR3. Germline CDR1 and CDR2: SEHNR and FQNEAQ (reference sequence).

V gene TRBV21-1 combines with J gene TRBJ1-2; TRBD1 is taken as the D call from the table, unchecked against the DNA. TRBV21-1 is a pseudogene locus. This CDR3 region has 15 residues. The CDR3 nucleotides read TGTGCCATGCAAGTCTATCCCGACAGGGTACAAGGCTACACCTTC. Its protein product is CAMQVYPDRVQGYTF.

V usage is TRBV5-1 and J usage is TRBJ1-1; no clear D. The V gene lost 1 base and the J gene lost 0 bases, with 13 bases spanning the gap. Germline assignment: CDR1 SGHRS and CDR2 YFSETQ. The CDR3 has 16 amino acids. CDR3 region: CASSLFQDSMNTEAFF. CDR3 in DNA: TGCGCCAGCAGCTTGTTCCAGGACTCCATGAACACTGAAGCTTTCTTT.

This clone was counted a single time. V usage is TRBV27 and J usage is TRBJ2-7; D might be TRBD1 (6 bases). The CDR3 extends over 13 amino acids. Germline CDR1 and CDR2: MNHEY and SMNVEV (reference sequence). Deletions cut 2 bases from V and 7 bases from J, with 12 bases between. In DNA, the CDR3 is TGTGCCAGCAGTTTAGTTGGGGGCCCTGAGCAGTACTTC. It yields the protein CASSLVGGPEQYF.

CDR3 sequence: CASSQDLAGIFNEQFF. The DNA of the CDR3 is TGCGCCAGCAGCCAAGATCTAGCGGGCATTTTCAATGAGCAGTTCTTC. The V gene is TRBV4-1, the J gene TRBJ2-1; 8 nucleotides align to TRBD2. Germline loops: CDR1 MGHRA, CDR2 YSYEKL. The CDR3 is 16 residues long. V was pared by 0 bases and J by 6 bases, with 7 bases of the junction left unmatched.

The chain uses TRBV7-9 and TRBJ1-2; TRBD1 aligns across 11 bases. The CDR3 sequence is 14 residues long. Trimming took 1 base from V and 6 from J; bases not matched to a gene: 1. The germline V gene encodes CDR1 SEHNR and CDR2 FQNEAQ (reference sequence). The CDR3, as DNA: TGTGCCAGCAGCTTAGGGACAGGGGGCAATGGCTACACCTTC. This gives the protein CASSLGTGGNGYTF. Complete variable domain (other parts from reference TRBV7-9 and TRBJ1-2): DTGVSQNPRHKITKRGQNVTFRCDPISEHNRLYWYRQTLGQGPEFLTYFQNEAQLEKSRLLSDRFSAERPKGSFSTLEIQRTEQGDSAMYLCASSLGTGGNGYTFGSGTRLTVV.